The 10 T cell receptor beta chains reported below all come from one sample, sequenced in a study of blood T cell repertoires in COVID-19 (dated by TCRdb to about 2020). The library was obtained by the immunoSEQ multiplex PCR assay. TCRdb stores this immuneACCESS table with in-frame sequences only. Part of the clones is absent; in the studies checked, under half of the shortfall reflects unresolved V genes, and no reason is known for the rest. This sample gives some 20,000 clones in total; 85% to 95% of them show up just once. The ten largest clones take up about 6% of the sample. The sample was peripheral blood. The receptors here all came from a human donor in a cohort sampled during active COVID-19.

The CDR3 loop reads CAWSVLSGGGEQFF. CDR3 bases: TGTGCCTGGAGTGTACTGAGTGGGGGGGGCGAGCAGTTCTTC. The genes are TRBV30 and TRBJ2-1; possible D gene TRBD2, 7 bases. Germline V gives CDR1 GTSNPN, CDR2 SVGIG (reference sequence). This CDR3 has 14 amino acids. Between the trimmed V and J ends, which lost 0 bases and 10 bases, there was a span of 16 bases.

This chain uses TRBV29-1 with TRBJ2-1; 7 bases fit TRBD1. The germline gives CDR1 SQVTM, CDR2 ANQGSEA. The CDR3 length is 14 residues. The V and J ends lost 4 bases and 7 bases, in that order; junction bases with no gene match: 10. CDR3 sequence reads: CSVASVKGANEQFF. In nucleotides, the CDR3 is TGCAGCGTTGCATCCGTCAAGGGGGCGAATGAGCAGTTCTTC.

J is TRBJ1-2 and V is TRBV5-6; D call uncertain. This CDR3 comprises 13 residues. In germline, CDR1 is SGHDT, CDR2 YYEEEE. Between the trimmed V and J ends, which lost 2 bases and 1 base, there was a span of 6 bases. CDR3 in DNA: TGTGCCAGCAGCTTACAAGATAACTATGGCTACACCTTC. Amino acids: CASSLQDNYGYTF.

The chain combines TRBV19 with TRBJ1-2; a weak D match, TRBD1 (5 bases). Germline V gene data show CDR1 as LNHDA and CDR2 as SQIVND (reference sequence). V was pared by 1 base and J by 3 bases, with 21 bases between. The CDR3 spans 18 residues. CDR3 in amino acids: CASSIVQSTAQIDYGYTF. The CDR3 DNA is TGTGCCAGTAGTATAGTCCAGTCGACAGCGCAAATAGACTATGGCTACACCTTC.

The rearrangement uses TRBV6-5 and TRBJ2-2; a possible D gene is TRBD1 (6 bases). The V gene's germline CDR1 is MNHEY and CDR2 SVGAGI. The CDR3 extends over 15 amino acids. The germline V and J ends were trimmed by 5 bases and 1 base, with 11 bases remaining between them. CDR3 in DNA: TGTGCCAGCAGTAAGGGGGTGGGGAACACCGGGGAGCTGTTTTTT. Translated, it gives CASSKGVGNTGELFF.

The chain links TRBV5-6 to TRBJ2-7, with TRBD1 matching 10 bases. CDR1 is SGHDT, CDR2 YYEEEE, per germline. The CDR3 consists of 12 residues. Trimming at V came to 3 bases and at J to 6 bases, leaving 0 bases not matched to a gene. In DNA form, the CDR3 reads TGTGCCAGCAGCTGGGACAGGGGCGAGCAGTACTTC. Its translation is CASSWDRGEQYF.

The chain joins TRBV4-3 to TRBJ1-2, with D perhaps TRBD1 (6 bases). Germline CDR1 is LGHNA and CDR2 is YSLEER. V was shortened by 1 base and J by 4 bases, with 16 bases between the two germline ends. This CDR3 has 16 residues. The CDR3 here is CASSQGWGAGGYGYTF. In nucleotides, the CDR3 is TGCGCCAGCAGCCAAGGATGGGGGGCGGGGGGCTATGGCTACACCTTC.

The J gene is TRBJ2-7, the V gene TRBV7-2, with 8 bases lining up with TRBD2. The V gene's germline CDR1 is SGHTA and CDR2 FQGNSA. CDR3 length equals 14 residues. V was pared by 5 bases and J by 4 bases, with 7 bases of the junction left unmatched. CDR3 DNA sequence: TGTGCCAGCAGCGCCGGGGGGGCCGGTTACGAGCAGTACTTC. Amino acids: CASSAGGAGYEQYF.

The CDR3 sequence is CASSRQVNTEAFF. DNA for the CDR3: TGTGCCAGCAGCCGACAGGTGAACACTGAAGCTTTCTTT. This chain joins TRBV5-4 and TRBJ1-1; the D gene is possibly TRBD1 (6 bases). This CDR3 has 13 residues. Germline assignment: CDR1 SGHNT and CDR2 YYREEE (reference sequence). V lost 4 bases and J 0 bases, leaving 7 bases between the germline ends.

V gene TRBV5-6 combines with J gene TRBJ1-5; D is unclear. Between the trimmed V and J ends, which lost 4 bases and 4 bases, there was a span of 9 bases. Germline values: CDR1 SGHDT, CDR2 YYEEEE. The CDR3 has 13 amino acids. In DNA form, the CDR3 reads TGTGCCAGCAGCCACGACGGGAATCAGCCCCAGCATTTT. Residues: CASSHDGNQPQHF.